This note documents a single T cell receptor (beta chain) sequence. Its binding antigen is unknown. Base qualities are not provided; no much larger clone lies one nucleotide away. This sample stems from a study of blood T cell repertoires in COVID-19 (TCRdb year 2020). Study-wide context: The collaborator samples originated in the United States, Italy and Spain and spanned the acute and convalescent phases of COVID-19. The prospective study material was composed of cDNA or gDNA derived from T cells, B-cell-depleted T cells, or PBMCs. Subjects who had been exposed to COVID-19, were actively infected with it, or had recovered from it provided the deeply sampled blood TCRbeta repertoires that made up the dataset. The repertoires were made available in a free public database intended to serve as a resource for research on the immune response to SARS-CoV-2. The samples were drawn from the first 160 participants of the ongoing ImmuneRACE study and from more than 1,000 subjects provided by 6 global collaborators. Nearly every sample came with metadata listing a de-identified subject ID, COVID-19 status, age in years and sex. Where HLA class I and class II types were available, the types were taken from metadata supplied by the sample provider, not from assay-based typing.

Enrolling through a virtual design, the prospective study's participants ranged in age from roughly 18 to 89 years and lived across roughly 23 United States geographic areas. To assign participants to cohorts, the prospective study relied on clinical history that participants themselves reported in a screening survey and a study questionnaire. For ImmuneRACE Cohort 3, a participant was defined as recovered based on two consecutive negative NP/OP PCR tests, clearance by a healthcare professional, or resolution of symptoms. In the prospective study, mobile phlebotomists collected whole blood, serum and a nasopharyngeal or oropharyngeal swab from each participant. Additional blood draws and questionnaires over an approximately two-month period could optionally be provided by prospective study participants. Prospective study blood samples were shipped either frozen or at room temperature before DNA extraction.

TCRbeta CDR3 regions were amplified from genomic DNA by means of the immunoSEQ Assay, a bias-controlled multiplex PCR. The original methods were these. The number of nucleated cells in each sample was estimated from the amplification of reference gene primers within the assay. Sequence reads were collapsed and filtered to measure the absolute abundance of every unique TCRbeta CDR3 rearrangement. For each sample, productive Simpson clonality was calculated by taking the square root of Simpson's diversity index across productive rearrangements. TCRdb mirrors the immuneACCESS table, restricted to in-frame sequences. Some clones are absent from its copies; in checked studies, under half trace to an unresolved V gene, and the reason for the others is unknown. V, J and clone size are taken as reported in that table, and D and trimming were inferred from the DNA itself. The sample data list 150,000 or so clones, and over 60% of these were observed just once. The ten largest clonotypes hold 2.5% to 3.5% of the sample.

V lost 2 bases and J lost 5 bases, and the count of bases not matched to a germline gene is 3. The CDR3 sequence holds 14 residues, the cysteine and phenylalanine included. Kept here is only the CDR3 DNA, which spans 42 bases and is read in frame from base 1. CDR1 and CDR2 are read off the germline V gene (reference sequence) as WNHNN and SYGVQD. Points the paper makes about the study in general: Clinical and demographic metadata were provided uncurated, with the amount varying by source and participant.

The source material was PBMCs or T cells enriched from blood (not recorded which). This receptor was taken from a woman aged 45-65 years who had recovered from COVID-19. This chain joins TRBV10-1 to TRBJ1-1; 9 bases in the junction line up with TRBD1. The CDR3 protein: CASSELQGATEAFF. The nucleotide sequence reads TGCGCCAGCAGTGAGCTACAGGGGGCAACTGAAGCTTTCTTT.